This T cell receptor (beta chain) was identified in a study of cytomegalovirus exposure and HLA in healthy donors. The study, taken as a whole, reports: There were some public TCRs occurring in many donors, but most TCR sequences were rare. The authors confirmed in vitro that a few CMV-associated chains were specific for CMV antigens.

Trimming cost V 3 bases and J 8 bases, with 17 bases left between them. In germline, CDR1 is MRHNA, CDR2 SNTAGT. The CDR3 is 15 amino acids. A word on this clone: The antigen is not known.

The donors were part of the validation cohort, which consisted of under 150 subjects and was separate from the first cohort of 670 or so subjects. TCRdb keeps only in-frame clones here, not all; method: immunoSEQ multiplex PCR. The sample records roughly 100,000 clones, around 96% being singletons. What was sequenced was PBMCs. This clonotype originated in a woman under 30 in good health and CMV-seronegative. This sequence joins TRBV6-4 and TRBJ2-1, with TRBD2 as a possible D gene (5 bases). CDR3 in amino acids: CASSEYVVTRDEQFF. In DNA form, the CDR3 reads TGTGCCAGCAGTGAATACGTGGTGACGCGGGATGAGCAGTTCTTC.